These T cell receptor beta chains were read from a single sample in a study of PD-1 blockade in classical Hodgkin lymphoma. Data came from immunoSEQ multiplex PCR; TCRdb stores just in-frame clones and leaves some out. The sample has some 30,000 clones, roughly 85% seen once. Specimen: CD4+ T cells from blood, collected before the fourth cycle of nivolumab. These receptors all come from a human donor with classical Hodgkin lymphoma. CDR3s leave out the opening cysteine and the closing phenylalanine or tryptophan. The order of the fields is J gene, clone size, V gene, CDR3 length, CDR3 protein. Clone size appears in some rows only: once, few, many, or a class for an expanded clone.

>TRBJ2-7|NA|TRBV5-4|13
ASSLLAGGSNEQY
>TRBJ1-3|NA|TRBV18|13
ASSREDRTRNTIY
>TRBJ1-3|NA|TRBV9|15
ASSGGQGDFSGNTIY
>TRBJ1-1|few|TRBV28|11
ASSSTGLTEAF
>TRBJ1-4|NA|TRBV25-1|12
ASSETGLQEKLF
>TRBJ2-4|NA|TRBV28|12
ASQTGEGKNIQY
>TRBJ1-1|NA|TRBV6-6|9
ASSDRFKAF
>TRBJ1-1|NA|TRBV7-2|12
ASSTGQGGTEAF
>TRBJ1-2|NA|TRBV4-3|11
ASSQENGLGYT
>TRBJ1-2|NA|TRBV2|11
ASSVGTDYGYT
>TRBJ1-5|few|TRBV4-2|11
ASSQDYNQPQH
>TRBJ1-4|NA|TRBV19|11
ASSLGTGEKLF
>TRBJ2-1|NA|TRBV6-1|13
ASSDGTGGHNEQF
>TRBJ1-1|NA|TRBV21-1|16
ASSKVSGHIQLNTEAF
>TRBJ1-2|NA|TRBV6-1|12
AEARDKGNYGYT
>TRBJ1-2|NA|TRBV7-6|12
ASSSRRQDYGYT
>TRBJ2-6|NA|TRBV7-2|14
ASSLGPDAGANVLT
>TRBJ2-3|NA|TRBV10-2|14
ASSREGGRMADTQY
>TRBJ2-7|NA|TRBV2|13
ASRGSGALVGEQY
>TRBJ2-1|NA|TRBV5-5|11
ASSLTDPKEQF
>TRBJ2-2|few|TRBV5-8|15
ASSSGTGGRNTGELF
>TRBJ2-7|NA|TRBV5-1|13
ASSLAYQEGYEQY